This T cell receptor (beta chain) was captured in a study of response to subunit inactivated influenza vaccine. A few counts support this clonotype. Each CDR3 protein is one row after TCRdb ran MiXCR on the RT-PCR reads. This table holds more than 500,000 distinct CDR3 sequences, approximately 11% found once. CDR1 and CDR2 from the germline V gene are SGHRS and YFSETQ. There are 15 residues in the CDR3. With 4 bases clipped from V and 0 bases from J, the junction kept 4 bases outside the gene matches. The same sample was also used in a study of T cells expressing NK-cell markers. That paper notes: TCR beta cDNA was made by 5'RACE template switching with UMIs. Eight donors were sequenced, of whom seven were HCMV-seropositive, while the remaining one was HCMV-seronegative.

The source is a man in his fifties who received an inactivated influenza vaccine. The chain employs TRBV5-1 and TRBJ2-3; TRBD2 matches at 8 bases. Sequenced material: PBMCs from blood, taken on the day of vaccination. CDR3 in DNA: TGCGCCAGCAGCGCGGGACTAGAGAGCACAGATACGCAGTATTTT. It codes for CASSAGLESTDTQYF.